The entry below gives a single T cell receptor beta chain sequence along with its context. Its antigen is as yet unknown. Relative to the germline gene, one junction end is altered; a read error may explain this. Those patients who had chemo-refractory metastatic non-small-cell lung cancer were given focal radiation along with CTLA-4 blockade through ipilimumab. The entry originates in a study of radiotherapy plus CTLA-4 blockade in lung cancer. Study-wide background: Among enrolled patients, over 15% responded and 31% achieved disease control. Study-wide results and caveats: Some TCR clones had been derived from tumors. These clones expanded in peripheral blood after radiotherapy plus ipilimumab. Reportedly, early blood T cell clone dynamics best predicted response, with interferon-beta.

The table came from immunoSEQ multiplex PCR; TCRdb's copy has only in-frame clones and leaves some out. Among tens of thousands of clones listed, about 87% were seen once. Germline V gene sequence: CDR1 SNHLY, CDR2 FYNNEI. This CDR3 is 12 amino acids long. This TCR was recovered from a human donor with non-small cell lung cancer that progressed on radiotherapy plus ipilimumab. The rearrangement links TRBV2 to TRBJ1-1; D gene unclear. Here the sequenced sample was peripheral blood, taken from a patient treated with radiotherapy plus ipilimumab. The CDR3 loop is CASSRLTAEAFF. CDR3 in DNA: TGTGCCAGCAGTCGATTGACTGCTGAGGCTTTCTTT.